This TCR beta chain came from a study of CD4+ T cells in melanoma. Trimming left V 1 base short and J 7 bases short, with 14 bases between. This CDR3 contains 15 residues. Per germline, CDR1 LNHDA and CDR2 SQIVND (reference sequence). This table comes from immunoSEQ multiplex PCR, and its TCRdb copy is limited to in-frame clones, with some not included. The sample yields around 100,000 clones, roughly 90% seen once. This clone occurred once. The antigen is not known. General study points: Neoantigen-specific CD4+ T cells in melanoma reportedly had diverse differentiation states. A reported correlation linked neoantigen-specific CD4+ T cells to CD8+, macrophage and B cell function.

This sequence originates from a human donor with melanoma. The rearrangement links TRBV19 to TRBJ1-5; the D gene is possibly TRBD1 (6 bases). Material: peripheral blood. CDR3 nucleotide sequence: TGTGCCAGTAGTATAGTCTGGACAGACAGCCAGCCCCAGCATTTT. Translating it yields CASSIVWTDSQPQHF.